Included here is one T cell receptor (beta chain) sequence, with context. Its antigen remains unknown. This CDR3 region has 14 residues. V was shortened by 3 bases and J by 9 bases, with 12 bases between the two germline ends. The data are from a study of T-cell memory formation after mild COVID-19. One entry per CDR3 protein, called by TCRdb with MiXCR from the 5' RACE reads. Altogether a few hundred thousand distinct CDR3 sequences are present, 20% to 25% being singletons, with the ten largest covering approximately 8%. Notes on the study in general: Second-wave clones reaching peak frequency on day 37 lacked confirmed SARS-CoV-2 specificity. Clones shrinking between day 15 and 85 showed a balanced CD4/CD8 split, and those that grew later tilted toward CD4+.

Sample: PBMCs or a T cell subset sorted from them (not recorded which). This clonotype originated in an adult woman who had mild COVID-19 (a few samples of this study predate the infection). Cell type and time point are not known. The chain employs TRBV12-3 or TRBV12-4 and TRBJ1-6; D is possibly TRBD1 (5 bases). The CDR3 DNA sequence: TGTGCCAGCAGTTTGGGGGTTTTGGGTTCACCCCTCCACTTT. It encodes CASSLGVLGSPLHF.